This entry lists 25 T cell receptor beta chains sequenced from one sample in a study of cytomegalovirus exposure and HLA in healthy donors. PCR was performed using 60 Vbeta and 13 Jbeta primers. The repertoire was sequenced with immunoSEQ multiplex PCR; TCRdb's copy has only in-frame clones and lacks some. The sample yields 200,000 or so clones, over 70% seen once. Sequencing was done on a sample of PBMCs. Source of these receptors: a boy younger than 10 in good health and CMV-seronegative.

The chain uses TRBV12-5 and TRBJ2-3; 8 nucleotides agree with TRBD2. From germline, CDR1 is LGHNT and CDR2 FRNRAP. There are 18 residues in the CDR3. Trimming took 3 bases from V and 4 from J; bases not matched to a gene: 15. The DNA of the CDR3 is TGTGCTAGTGGTTTTATCATAGCGGGATCCCCTGGGGCAGATACGCAGTATTTT. As protein: CASGFIIAGSPGADTQYF. The entire variable domain, with the rest obtained from reference TRBV12-5 and TRBJ2-3, is as follows: DARVTQTPRHKVTEMGQEVTMRCQPILGHNTVFWYRQTMMQGLELLAYFRNRAPLDDSGMPKDRFSAEMPDATLATLKIQPSEPRDSAVYFCASGFIIAGSPGADTQYFGPGTRLTVL.

The chain couples TRBV2 to TRBJ2-1, with D perhaps TRBD2 (5 bases). Trimming pared 11 bases from V and 0 bases from J, leaving 17 bases between. CDR3 length equals 15 residues. CDR1 is SNHLY and CDR2 is FYNNEI in the germline V gene. The CDR3 DNA is TGTGCCTCAGCATTGGACTTCGGCTCCTACAATGAGCAGTTCTTC. Translating gives CASALDFGSYNEQFF.

This clone is a singleton in its sample. The chain is built from TRBV6-5 and TRBJ1-2, with 7 bases that match TRBD1. The CDR3 runs 15 residues. J gave up 1 base and V 6 bases, and 8 bases lay outside the gene matches. CDR1 and CDR2 from the germline V gene are MNHEY and SVGAGI. The CDR3 spells CASRRRQGSNYGYTF. The CDR3 DNA follows: TGTGCCAGCAGACGACGACAGGGTAGTAACTATGGCTACACCTTC.

V and J are TRBV27 and TRBJ2-1; TRBD1 matches at 7 bases. Germline V gene lookup returns CDR1 MNHEY and CDR2 SMNVEV (reference sequence). The length of the CDR3 is 17 residues. The V and J ends lost 6 bases and 7 bases, in that order; junction bases with no gene match: 18. The CDR3: CASSPPWDRGLVNEQFF. CDR3 sequence (DNA): TGTGCCAGCAGCCCCCCGTGGGACAGAGGGTTGGTGAATGAGCAGTTCTTC.

As regards this clone: Other DNA sequences from this sample encode an identical CDR3 as well. The gene calls are TRBV18 and TRBJ1-1; TRBD1 matches 8 bases. Germline values: CDR1 KGHSH, CDR2 LQKENI. V trimming: 2 bases; J trimming: 5 bases; junction bases outside the gene matches: 1. The CDR3 has 13 amino acids. The CDR3, as DNA: TGTGCCAGCTCACCAACAGGGGGGACTGAAGCTTTCTTT. Its translation is CASSPTGGTEAFF.

The V gene is TRBV10-3, the J gene TRBJ2-5; 10 bases agree with TRBD1. In germline, CDR1 is ENHRY, CDR2 SYGVKD. The CDR3 is 15 residues long. The J segment lost 5 bases and the V segment lost 9 bases, leaving 12 bases of the junction unmatched. DNA of the CDR3: TGTGCCATGCGACAGGGGGCTGGGGTAATGGAGACCCAGTACTTC. Translation: CAMRQGAGVMETQYF.

This chain uses TRBV6-5 with TRBJ1-2; 9 bases match TRBD1. The CDR3 length is 14 residues. V shed 6 bases, J shed 4 bases, and the junction held 6 bases outside the gene matches. Germline lookup yields CDR1 MNHEY and CDR2 SVGAGI. The chain's CDR3 is CASRSGQGPYGYTF. In DNA form, the CDR3 reads TGTGCCAGCAGGTCGGGACAGGGTCCCTATGGCTACACCTTC.

The chain joins TRBV6-5 to TRBJ2-5, with D tentatively TRBD2 (6 bases). Germline values: CDR1 MNHEY, CDR2 SVGAGI. This CDR3 is built from 16 residues. The V end lost 0 bases, the J end lost 2 bases, and 13 bases lay between the germline ends. The chain's CDR3 is CASSYSKGLGQETQYF. In DNA form, the CDR3 reads TGTGCCAGCAGTTACTCTAAGGGACTGGGACAAGAGACCCAGTACTTC.

This chain connects TRBV7-2 to TRBJ2-5; weak D call: TRBD2 (7 bases). The CDR3 is 15 residues long. Germline V gene sequence: CDR1 SGHTA, CDR2 FQGNSA. V was trimmed by 1 base and J by 5 bases, leaving 14 bases between them. CDR3 DNA: TGTGCCAGCAGCTTAGAACGGGGGGCATGGGAGACCCAGTACTTC. Translation: CASSLERGAWETQYF.

The V gene is TRBV11-1, the J gene TRBJ2-2; D may be TRBD2 (6 bases). The CDR3 is 14 residues long. Germline-derived CDR1 and CDR2 are SGHAT and FQDESV (reference sequence). V lost 4 bases and J lost 1, with 7 bases in between. The DNA of the CDR3 is TGTGCCAGCAGCTCGGAGGGGAACACCGGGGAGCTGTTTTTT. It encodes CASSSEGNTGELFF.

The chain couples TRBV7-6 to TRBJ2-3; 8 bases match TRBD1. Looked up from germline, CDR1 is SGHVS and CDR2 is FNYEAQ. V gave up 3 bases and J gave up 2 bases; unmatched junction bases: 19. The CDR3 runs to 20 residues. CDR3 nucleotide sequence: TGTGCCAGCAGCTTTTCAGGGGGCGCATGGGAAAGCGAACTCACAGATACGCAGTATTTT. As protein: CASSFSGGAWESELTDTQYF.

The rearrangement joins TRBV18 to TRBJ1-5; D call uncertain. Deletions cut 2 bases from V and 4 bases from J, with 6 bases between. The CDR3 totals 13 residues. The germline V gene encodes CDR1 KGHSH and CDR2 LQKENI. CDR3 in DNA: TGTGCCAGCTCACCAGGCCTGAATCAGCCCCAGCATTTT. Translated: CASSPGLNQPQHF.

The rearrangement joins TRBV30 to TRBJ2-2; D possibly corresponds to TRBD1 (6 bases). The CDR3 spans 13 residues. Trimming took 4 bases from V and 8 from J, leaving 14 bases between them. CDR1 GTSNPN and CDR2 SVGIG come from the germline V gene (reference sequence). Here the CDR3 reads CAWINRVAGELFF. In nucleotides, the CDR3 is TGTGCCTGGATTAACAGGGTGGCTGGGGAGCTGTTTTTT.

In its sample, this clone was seen once. The chain couples TRBV7-9 to TRBJ2-1, with 7 bases fitting TRBD1. The CDR3 is made up of 16 amino acids. The germline V gene encodes CDR1 SEHNR and CDR2 FQNEAQ (reference sequence). Unmatched junction bases numbered 11, after V lost 5 bases and J lost 4 bases. The CDR3 region has the DNA TGTGCCAGCAGCCTCACCCCCGGGACAGCTTACAATGAGCAGTTCTTC. Its translation: CASSLTPGTAYNEQFF. Full variable domain (remainder filled in from reference TRBV7-9 and TRBJ2-1): DTGVSQNPRHKITKRGQNVTFRCDPISEHNRLYWYRQTLGQGPEFLTYFQNEAQLEKSRLLSDRFSAERPKGSFSTLEIQRTEQGDSAMYLCASSLTPGTAYNEQFFGPGTRLTVL.

This sequence joins TRBV5-6 and TRBJ2-3, with 8 positions matching TRBD1. V trimming: 4 bases; J trimming: 1 base; junction bases outside the gene matches: 8. The CDR3 runs 16 residues. Germline V gives CDR1 SGHDT, CDR2 YYEEEE. Here the CDR3 reads CASSHPLTGGTDTQYF. The CDR3 DNA reads as TGTGCCAGCAGCCACCCCCTGACAGGGGGCACAGATACGCAGTATTTT.

CDR3: CASSLASGYEQFF. Written as DNA, the CDR3 is TGTGCCAGCAGCTTGGCGAGCGGGTATGAGCAGTTCTTC. V and J are TRBV5-6 and TRBJ2-1, with D possibly being TRBD2 (6 bases). This CDR3 region has 13 residues. CDR1 and CDR2 from the germline V gene are SGHDT and YYEEEE. V shed 0 bases and J shed 8 bases, with 9 bases lying between them.

The V and J genes are TRBV6-5 and TRBJ1-3; no clear D. CDR3 length: 11 amino acids. Per the germline V gene, CDR1 is MNHEY and CDR2 is SVGAGI. V dropped 6 bases and J dropped 3 bases, with 3 bases sitting between them. CDR3 amino acids: CASRSGNTIYF. CDR3 coding DNA: TGTGCCAGCAGGAGTGGAAACACCATATATTTT.

In nucleotides, the CDR3 is TGTGCCAGCAGCTCCCAGCGGACGATTAGCACAGATACGCAGTATTTT. Translating gives CASSSQRTISTDTQYF. The V and J genes are TRBV7-9 and TRBJ2-3, with D possibly matching TRBD2 (5 bases). The CDR3 consists of 16 residues. Germline V gene sequence: CDR1 SEHNR, CDR2 FQNEAQ (reference sequence). Trimming removed 4 bases from V and 0 bases from J, with 14 bases in between.

This sequence joins TRBV19 and TRBJ2-4, with 8 bases matching TRBD2. Germline CDR1 and CDR2: LNHDA and SQIVND (reference sequence). The J segment lost 0 bases and the V segment lost 9 bases, leaving 4 bases of the junction unmatched. This CDR3 has 14 amino acids. CDR3: CASGGVLAKNIQYF. The CDR3 DNA follows: TGTGCCAGCGGGGGGGTACTAGCCAAAAACATTCAGTACTTC.

The chain uses TRBV5-6 and TRBJ1-2, with TRBD1 identical over 7 bases. The CDR3 sequence is 14 residues long. From germline, CDR1 is SGHDT and CDR2 YYEEEE. The V gene end was trimmed by 4 bases and the J gene end by 7 bases; junction bases not matched to a gene: 10. The CDR3 here is CASSLDKTGRGYTF. CDR3 DNA sequence: TGTGCCAGCAGCCTAGACAAGACAGGGCGTGGCTACACCTTC.

The chain is built from TRBV5-4 and TRBJ2-7; 9 nucleotides agree with TRBD2. The CDR3 runs 18 residues. CDR1 is SGHNT and CDR2 is YYREEE in the germline V gene (reference sequence). Germline trimming cut 4 bases from V and 0 bases from J; bases unmatched to any gene: 14. CDR3 loop: CASSTHGLAGQSSYEQYF. For the CDR3, the DNA is TGTGCCAGCAGCACACACGGGCTAGCGGGGCAATCCTCCTACGAGCAGTACTTC.

The J gene is TRBJ2-5, the V gene TRBV9; TRBD2 agrees at 12 bases. Trimming removed 1 base from V and 4 bases from J; junction bases left unmatched: 8. Looked up from germline, CDR1 is SGDLS and CDR2 is YYNGEE. This CDR3 is built from 17 residues. The CDR3, as DNA: TGTGCCAGCAGCGTACAGGCTAGCGGGGGGGCAGGAGAGACCCAGTACTTC. Translating gives CASSVQASGGAGETQYF.

The chain employs TRBV7-6 and TRBJ2-1; 7 positions match TRBD2. Germline V lookup: CDR1 SGHVS, CDR2 FNYEAQ. This CDR3 region has 11 residues. V trimming: 5 bases; J trimming: 10 bases; junction bases outside the gene matches: 2. The CDR3 sequence is CASSLGGEQFF. CDR3 in DNA: TGTGCCAGCAGCCTCGGGGGGGAGCAGTTCTTC.

The chain carries TRBV6-6 and TRBJ2-2; D might be TRBD2 (6 bases). The CDR3 consists of 14 residues. CDR1 MNHNY and CDR2 SVGAGI come from the germline V gene (reference sequence). The ends were cut back, 8 bases at V and 7 bases at J, with 17 bases in the middle. The CDR3 reads CASHLGGEVGELFF. The CDR3 DNA sequence: TGTGCCAGCCACCTAGGTGGGGAGGTCGGGGAGCTGTTTTTT.

The CDR3 DNA is TGTGCCAGCAACCCCCCCGGAGGCGGAGAGACCCAGTACTTC. Encoded protein: CASNPPGGGETQYF. This chain joins TRBV27 and TRBJ2-5, with a tentative D call TRBD2 (5 bases). Germline V lookup: CDR1 MNHEY, CDR2 SMNVEV (reference sequence). The CDR3 length is 14 residues. The V end was cut by 7 bases, the J end by 4 bases, with 16 bases between.